This T cell receptor beta chain came from a study of glioma-infiltrating T cells. Overall study results and limits: Only very few CDR3 sequences appeared in both tissue and blood. Above-expected tissue-blood divergence occurred in all gliomas, most in low-grade ones.

The iRepertoire nested amplicon-rescue multiplex PCR amplified TCR alpha and beta CDR3s from RNA. Tissue mRNA or PBMC total RNA, roughly 90-400 ng, went into one-step reverse transcription and amplification. TCRdb re-derived calls from the multiplex PCR reads in MiXCR, one entry per CDR3 protein. Seen here are about 210,000 distinct CDR3 sequences, more than 30% observed once, and the top ten hold just over 20%. This clonotype was seen many times. The antigen is not known. The sequence derives from a human donor with low-grade glioma or glioblastoma, undergoing nonglioma brain surgery, or in good health (not recorded which). The specimen sequenced was glioma tissue, nonneoplastic brain tissue, or PBMCs (not recorded which).

The CDR3 sequence is CASSRGNAKGEKLFF. Written as DNA, the CDR3 is TGTGCCAGCAGCCGAGGAAACGCGAAGGGTGAAAAACTGTTTTTT. The J gene is TRBJ1-4, the V gene TRBV7-9; D gene uncertain. The CDR3 is 15 residues long. Germline CDR1 and CDR2: SEHNR and FQNEAQ (reference sequence). V was clipped by 5 bases and J by 7 bases, with 17 bases between them.